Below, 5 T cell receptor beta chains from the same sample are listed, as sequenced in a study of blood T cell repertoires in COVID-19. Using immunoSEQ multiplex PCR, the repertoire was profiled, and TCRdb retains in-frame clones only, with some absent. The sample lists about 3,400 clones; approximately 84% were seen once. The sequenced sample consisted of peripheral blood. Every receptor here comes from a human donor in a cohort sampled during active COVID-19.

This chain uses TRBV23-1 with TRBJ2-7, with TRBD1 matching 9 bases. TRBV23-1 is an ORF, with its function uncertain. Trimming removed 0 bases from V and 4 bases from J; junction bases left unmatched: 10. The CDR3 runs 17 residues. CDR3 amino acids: CASSQSGGTGFRYEQYF. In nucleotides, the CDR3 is TGCGCCAGCAGTCAATCAGGCGGGACAGGGTTTCGTTACGAGCAGTACTTC.

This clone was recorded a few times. The CDR3 nucleotides read TGTGCCAGCAGTGTAGCGGGGCGTGCAGATACGCAGTATTTT. Translation: CASSVAGRADTQYF. This sequence joins TRBV25-1 and TRBJ2-3, with 8 nucleotides matching TRBD2. The CDR3 runs 14 residues. The germline V gene has CDR1 MGHDK and CDR2 SYGVNS. The trim removed 4 bases at V and 4 bases at J, leaving 4 bases unmatched.

The CDR3 spells CAWTDRASYTF. CDR3 nucleotide sequence: TGTGCCTGGACCGACAGGGCTAGCTACACCTTC. The chain combines TRBV30 with TRBJ1-2; 7 positions agree with TRBD1. CDR3 length equals 11 residues. The V segment lost 4 bases and the J segment 9 bases; nucleotides outside the gene matches: 5. Germline V lookup: CDR1 GTSNPN, CDR2 SVGIG (reference sequence).

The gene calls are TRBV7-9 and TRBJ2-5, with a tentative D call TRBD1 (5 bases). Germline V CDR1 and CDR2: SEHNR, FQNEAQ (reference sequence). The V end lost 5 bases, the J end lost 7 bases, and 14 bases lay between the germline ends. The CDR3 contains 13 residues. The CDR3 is CASSDSGMGTQYF. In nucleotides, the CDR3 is TGTGCCAGCAGCGACAGTGGAATGGGGACCCAGTACTTC. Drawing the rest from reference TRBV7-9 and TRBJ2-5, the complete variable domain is DTGVSQNPRHKITKRGQNVTFRCDPISEHNRLYWYRQTLGQGPEFLTYFQNEAQLEKSRLLSDRFSAERPKGSFSTLEIQRTEQGDSAMYLCASSDSGMGTQYFGPGTRLLVL.

In DNA form, the CDR3 reads TGTGCCAGCAGCTTGAGGGGGATAGAGACCCAGTACTTC. Its translation: CASSLRGIETQYF. The rearrangement joins TRBV5-4 to TRBJ2-5, with TRBD1 as a possible D gene (6 bases). V lost 1 base, J lost 4 bases, and 8 bases lay in between. The CDR3 covers 13 residues. From germline, CDR1 is SGHNT and CDR2 YYREEE (reference sequence).